Below are 24 T cell receptor beta chains sequenced from a single sample in a study of chronic HIV infection and antiretroviral therapy. TCRdb ran MiXCR on the 5' RACE reads and lists one entry per CDR3 protein. This table holds some 37,000 distinct CDR3 sequences, 8.2% found once. Sequencing used peripheral blood. Receptor source: an adult who had HIV and had not received antiretroviral therapy, or was an uninfected healthy control (not recorded which).

This clonotype was found a few times. CDR3 sequence reads: CSVYLNYGYTF. CDR3 sequence (DNA): TGCAGCGTCTACCTTAACTATGGCTACACCTTC. The chain links TRBV29-1 to TRBJ1-2, with D unresolved. The CDR3 length is 11 residues. With 6 bases removed from V and 1 base from J, the gap between germline ends came to 6 bases. Germline CDR1 SQVTM, CDR2 ANQGSEA.

This clonotype turned up a few times. The V and J genes are TRBV10-2 and TRBJ2-7; D possibly corresponds to TRBD2 (6 bases). Germline V gene lookup returns CDR1 WSHSY and CDR2 SAAADI. Trimming left V 7 bases short and J 3 bases short, with 13 bases between. The CDR3 extends over 13 amino acids. Here the CDR3 DNA reads TGCGCCAGCACGGAGGGGAACTACTACGAGCAGTACTTC. Its protein is CASTEGNYYEQYF.

This clonotype has a handful of counts. This chain joins TRBV7-2 and TRBJ1-1; D possibly corresponds to TRBD1 (6 bases). The CDR3 runs 15 residues. Looked up from germline, CDR1 is SGHTA and CDR2 is FQGNSA. Trimming stripped 5 bases from V and 1 base from J, with 14 bases between. The CDR3 sequence: CASSADRIKNTEAFF. DNA of the CDR3: TGTGCCAGCAGCGCAGACAGGATCAAGAACACTGAAGCTTTCTTT.

This clonotype has ten or more counts. This sequence joins TRBV10-3 and TRBJ1-2, with unresolved D. The V and J ends lost 6 bases and 3 bases respectively, with 11 bases between them. The CDR3 spans 13 residues. Germline assignment: CDR1 ENHRY and CDR2 SYGVKD. The CDR3, as DNA: TGTGCCATCAGGGCGGATCCTGACTATGGCTACACCTTC. This gives the protein CAIRADPDYGYTF.

With respect to this clonotype: This sequence may be a read error, since a much larger clone differs from it by one base. The chain links TRBV10-2 to TRBJ2-3; TRBD2 matches 9 bases. The CDR3 totals 13 residues. Germline assignment: CDR1 WSHSY and CDR2 SAAADI. In DNA, the CDR3 is TGCGTCAGCATGACTAGCGGATCAGATACGCAGTATTTT. Encoded protein: CVSMTSGSDTQYF.

V and J are TRBV6-1 and TRBJ2-7, with TRBD2 identical over 8 bases. V shed 0 bases and J 9 bases; nucleotides not matched to a gene: 7. Germline CDR1 MNHNS, CDR2 SASEGT. This CDR3 is built from 14 residues. CDR3 amino acids: CASSEAGRARGQYF. The CDR3 bases are TGTGCCAGCAGTGAAGCCGGGAGGGCTAGGGGGCAGTACTTC.

This clonotype was observed many times. The CDR3 DNA reads as TGCGCCAGCAGCTGGACTACCTCAGCCTACGAGCAGTACTTC. Translating it yields CASSWTTSAYEQYF. The chain has TRBV5-1 and TRBJ2-7, with D perhaps matching TRBD2 (6 bases). Trimming removed 3 bases from V and 2 bases from J, with 12 bases in between. CDR1 SGHRS and CDR2 YFSETQ come from the germline V gene. There are 14 residues in the CDR3. Full variable domain (rest looked up from reference TRBV5-1 and TRBJ2-7): KAGVTQTPRYLIKTRGQQVTLSCSPISGHRSVSWYQQTPGQGLQFLFEYFSETQRNKGNFPGRFSGRQFSNSRSEMNVSTLELGDSALYLCASSWTTSAYEQYFGPGTRLTVT.

This clonotype was recorded at least ten times. CDR3 DNA: TGTGCCAGCAGTTTAGGTAGTAGCAATCAGCCCCAGCATTTT. Translating gives CASSLGSSNQPQHF. The V call is TRBV28, the J call TRBJ1-5, with unresolved D. Germline-derived CDR1 and CDR2 are MDHEN and SYDVKM. This CDR3 is 14 amino acids long. With 2 bases removed from V and 0 bases from J, the gap between germline ends came to 5 bases.

This clonotype was seen many times. The rearrangement links TRBV12-5 to TRBJ2-5; 13 nucleotides line up with TRBD2. This CDR3 is built from 16 residues. Germline CDR1 is LGHNT and CDR2 is FRNRAP. The ends lost 5 bases at V and 5 bases at J; junction bases unmatched: 8. DNA of the CDR3: TGTGCTAGTGGTATCGGACTAGCGGGGGCTCCGGAGACCCAGTACTTC. Protein sequence: CASGIGLAGAPETQYF.

This clonotype has more than one count but fewer than ten. The V and J genes are TRBV7-2 and TRBJ1-1; possible D gene TRBD1, 6 bases. In germline, CDR1 is SGHTA, CDR2 FQGNSA. V shed 4 bases and J shed 8 bases, with 17 bases lying between them. The CDR3 is 14 amino acids. The DNA for the CDR3 is TGTGCCAGCAGCTATAGAACCGGGACATCAGAAGCTTTCTTT. Its protein is CASSYRTGTSEAFF.

In its sample, this clonotype was seen many times. The J gene is TRBJ2-7, the V gene TRBV3-1, with a tentative D call TRBD2 (6 bases). This CDR3 spans 15 amino acids. Deletions cut 4 bases from V and 1 base from J, with 14 bases between. CDR1 is LGHDT and CDR2 is YNNKEL in the germline V gene (reference sequence). The CDR3 bases are TGTGCCAGCAGCCCCGGGTTAGCGGCTTCCTACGAGCAGTACTTC. It is translated as CASSPGLAASYEQYF.

The chain is built from TRBV29-1 and TRBJ2-4; no definite D call. CDR1 and CDR2 (germline): SQVTM, ANQGSEA. This CDR3 contains 12 residues. Trimming pared 1 base from V and 3 bases from J, leaving 4 bases between. The chain's CDR3 is CSVEGYKNIQYF. The CDR3 DNA reads as TGCAGCGTTGAAGGCTACAAAAACATTCAGTACTTC.

This chain uses TRBV19 with TRBJ2-1; 10 bases are shared with TRBD2. Germline V gene sequence: CDR1 LNHDA, CDR2 SQIVND (reference sequence). The V and J ends lost 7 bases and 9 bases, in that order; junction bases with no gene match: 15. The CDR3 loop spans 16 amino acids. The CDR3 spells CASTDSLAGESGEQFF. CDR3 coding DNA: TGTGCCAGTACAGACTCTCTAGCGGGAGAATCTGGTGAGCAGTTCTTC.

Only a few counts were recorded for this clonotype. The CDR3 here is CSVESPSGVNNEQFF. CDR3 sequence (DNA): TGCAGCGTTGAATCCCCTAGCGGGGTAAACAATGAGCAGTTCTTC. The chain combines TRBV29-1 with TRBJ2-1; 9 bases match TRBD2. The CDR3 has 15 amino acids. The V gene's germline CDR1 is SQVTM and CDR2 ANQGSEA. The ends lost 2 bases at V and 5 bases at J; junction bases unmatched: 7.

The chain recombines TRBV29-1 with TRBJ2-1, with D tentatively TRBD1 or TRBD2 (5 bases each). Germline CDR1 SQVTM, CDR2 ANQGSEA. The length of the CDR3 is 16 residues. The V gene lost 0 bases and the J gene lost 3 bases, with 15 bases spanning the gap. The CDR3 DNA reads TGCAGCGTTGAAGAGTTGGGACGCAGGGACTACAATGAGCAGTTCTTC. Translated, it gives CSVEELGRRDYNEQFF.

This chain joins TRBV20-1 and TRBJ2-1, with 7 bases that match TRBD2. The junction had 19 bases not matched to a gene; V was cut back by 6 bases and J by 5 bases. The germline V gene has CDR1 DFQATT and CDR2 SNEGSKA (reference sequence). The CDR3 sequence is 17 residues long. CDR3 amino acids: CSAKDLSPTSVDNEQFF. The CDR3 DNA is TGCAGTGCCAAAGACCTGTCCCCTACTAGCGTCGACAATGAGCAGTTCTTC.

This clonotype came up many times. This chain joins TRBV2 and TRBJ2-3; possibly TRBD2 for D (6 bases). Deletions cut 3 bases from V and 1 base from J, with 11 bases between. The CDR3 spans 15 residues. CDR1 SNHLY and CDR2 FYNNEI come from the germline V gene. Here the CDR3 reads CASSDGGLGTDTQYF. In DNA form, the CDR3 reads TGTGCCAGCAGTGATGGGGGACTTGGCACAGATACGCAGTATTTT.

Ten or more counts support this clonotype. The CDR3 nucleotides are TGCAGCGTTGAAGATCTCCAGCACCAAGAGACCCAGTACTTC. Its translation is CSVEDLQHQETQYF. The chain has TRBV29-1 and TRBJ2-5; D gene ambiguous. Germline V CDR1 and CDR2: SQVTM, ANQGSEA. This CDR3 region has 14 residues. Deletions cut 0 bases from V and 0 bases from J, with 8 bases between.

This clonotype was recorded at least ten times. The gene calls are TRBV20-1 and TRBJ2-2; possible D gene TRBD2, 5 bases. CDR3 size: 15 residues. The V gene's germline CDR1 is DFQATT and CDR2 SNEGSKA (reference sequence). The germline V and J ends were trimmed by 0 bases and 3 bases, with 11 bases remaining between them. In nucleotides, the CDR3 is TGCAGTGCTAGAGATGGGTATAGCGACACCGGGGAGCTGTTTTTT. Encoded protein: CSARDGYSDTGELFF.

This clonotype was recorded at least ten times. V is TRBV28 and J is TRBJ1-6, with a possible D match to TRBD1 (6 bases). CDR3 length: 17 amino acids. Germline V gene sequence: CDR1 MDHEN, CDR2 SYDVKM. The V end lost 6 bases, the J end lost 10 bases, and 25 bases lay between the germline ends. CDR3 coding DNA: TGTGCCAGCAGCCGGGACACACCACAGTCTAGAGGATCACCCCTCCACTTT. This codes for CASSRDTPQSRGSPLHF. Based on the CDR3 plus reference TRBV28 and TRBJ1-6, the full variable domain is DVKVTQSSRYLVKRTGEKVFLECVQDMDHENMFWYRQDPGLGLRLIYFSYDVKMKEKGDIPEGYSVSREKKERFSLILESASTNQTSMYLCASSRDTPQSRGSPLHFGNGTRLTVT.

This clonotype was seen only a few times. The chain employs TRBV28 and TRBJ2-5; possible D gene TRBD2, 5 bases. V lost 8 bases to trimming and J lost 7 bases, with 17 bases between them. Looked up from germline, CDR1 is MDHEN and CDR2 is SYDVKM. CDR3 length: 13 amino acids. The CDR3 is CASETGFPATQYF. For the CDR3, the DNA is TGTGCCAGCGAGACGGGGTTTCCTGCGACCCAGTACTTC.

This clonotype appeared a few times. The chain recombines TRBV6-2 or TRBV6-3 with TRBJ2-1, with unresolved D. This CDR3 has 14 amino acids. Trimming pared 7 bases from V and 2 bases from J, leaving 12 bases between. Per germline, CDR1 MNHEY and CDR2 SVGEGT. The CDR3 here is CASTEDRAYNEQFF. CDR3 DNA: TGTGCCAGCACCGAGGACCGAGCCTACAATGAGCAGTTCTTC.

This clonotype has just a few counts. The chain combines TRBV9 with TRBJ2-2, with D perhaps given as TRBD1 or TRBD2 (6 bases each). Germline V lookup: CDR1 SGDLS, CDR2 YYNGEE. The V and J ends lost 6 bases and 2 bases respectively, with 17 bases between them. This CDR3 is 16 amino acids long. The CDR3 loop is CASTLRGDKNTGELFF. The CDR3, as DNA: TGTGCCAGCACCCTTAGGGGGGACAAAAACACCGGGGAGCTGTTTTTT.

This sequence joins TRBV7-9 and TRBJ2-1; 10 bases are a match to TRBD2. In germline, CDR1 is SEHNR, CDR2 FQNEAQ (reference sequence). Trimming at V came to 0 bases and at J to 9 bases, leaving 5 bases not matched to a gene. The CDR3 loop spans 15 amino acids. CDR3 region: CASSLAKREGIEQFF. The CDR3, as DNA: TGTGCCAGCAGCTTAGCGAAGCGGGAGGGGATTGAGCAGTTCTTC.